The present T cell receptor (beta chain) was sequenced within a study of T cell clusters in autoimmune cytopenias (dated by TCRdb to between 2017 and 2020). Describing the broader study: TRB sequencing reached a median depth of around 52,000 reads per sample and yielded a median of about 2,400 distinct TRB clonotypes per sample. In autoimmune cytopenia patients, peripheral blood TRB and IGH repertoires were sequenced during active disease and over treatment follow-up, together with healthy, CLL and autoimmune hepatitis controls. The study aimed to test whether autoimmune cytopenia patients carry a disease-specific immune repertoire signature usable as a blood-based biomarker.

Each sample's TRB amplification started from 250 ng of peripheral blood genomic DNA, which corresponds to approximately 36,000 genome equivalents. By frequency, this clonotype is medium-sized (0.01 to 0.1%), with no count recorded. Which antigen it targets is not known. The CDR3 spans 16 residues, from the cysteine through the phenylalanine. The DNA sequence is not available. CDR1 MNHEY and CDR2 SVGAGI were looked up in the germline V gene. TRB rearrangements were amplified by multiplex PCR following a touch-down protocol, with the TRB-A and TRB-B primer pools mixed in one tube. Two consecutive PCR reactions with Phusion HS II polymerase added Illumina adapters and sample indices to the amplicons. The amplicons were purified from gel with the NucleoSpin Gel and PCR Clean-up kit, after which the amplicons were quantified by Qubit and checked for quality on an Agilent 2100 Bioanalyzer. Sequencing of the libraries was performed on an Illumina MiSeq with 600-cycle, single-indexed, paired-end runs. Concerning the study's data processing: MiXCR version 2.1.12 with the default MiXCR reference library was used to align and assemble TRB reads. A clone was defined by each unique CDR3 nucleotide sequence, and the analysis included only productive sequences with two or more reads. Repertoire diversity was assessed by alpha-parameterized diversity profiles (alpha 0 to 5), including Shannon (alpha 1) and Simpson (alpha 2) indices, computed with an R script. Combinatorial TRB VJ usage was calculated with the tcR package and was compared between cohorts by principal component analysis performed with ade4. GLIPH was used to cluster TCRbeta CDR3s in pairs of cohorts matched for age and read depth, and a Wilcoxon test was used to compare cluster frequencies. The reads, reprocessed by TCRdb, yield one row per CDR3 protein sequence and no DNA. TCRdb's processing, not the authors' own work, is the source of the V and J calls. The table kept for this sample lists about 2,000 distinct CDR3 sequences. The ten top clones hold approximately 51% of the sample.

The paper's findings and limits, for the study overall: The T cell clusters were defined only in silico, and the functional role of the clusters was left to be validated experimentally. TRB repertoire shifts, with less even repertoires observed in secondary cytopenia and CLL, were mostly attributed to lymphoma bias rather than autoimmunity. GLIPH suggested that primary autoimmune cytopenia patients lacked physiological T cell clusters: roughly 50 clusters were exclusive to healthy donors versus some 16 exclusive to patients. Healthy donors showed about 3-fold more exclusive TRB clusters than active autoimmune hepatitis patients, consistent with an autoimmunity-wide signature. In the comparison of secondary cytopenia with CLL, the cluster-lack signature was not observed, apparently because the dominant lymphoma-associated repertoire masked the signature.

The chain couples TRBV6-5 to TRBJ2-1; the TCRdb call, TRBD1, lacks DNA for checking. This clonotype originated in a human donor with an autoimmune cytopenia or autoimmune hepatitis (not recorded which). The sample was peripheral blood. CDR3 protein: CASSADSSTVYNEQFF.